Sequencing of this T cell receptor beta chain was carried out in a study of blood T cell repertoires in COVID-19 (dated by TCRdb to 2020 to 2021). Background for the entire study: The collaborator samples originated in the United States, Italy and Spain and spanned the acute and convalescent phases of COVID-19. The dataset comprised deeply sampled blood TCRbeta repertoires from subjects exposed to, actively infected with, or recovered from COVID-19. The sample metadata nearly always contained a de-identified subject ID, COVID-19 status, age in years and sex. Where HLA class I and class II types were available, the types were taken from metadata supplied by the sample provider, not from assay-based typing. The material from the prospective study consisted of cDNA or gDNA derived from T cells, B-cell-depleted T cells, or PBMCs. The samples were drawn from the first 160 participants of the ongoing ImmuneRACE study and from 950 to 1,500 subjects provided by 6 global collaborators. A freely available public database, intended as a resource for researchers studying the immune response to SARS-CoV-2, is where the repertoires were released. What the research found in general, with its limitations: The amount of clinical and demographic metadata varied by source and participant and was provided uncurated.

TCRbeta CDR3 regions were amplified from genomic DNA using the immunoSEQ Assay, a bias-controlled multiplex PCR. As for the authors' bioinformatics: The number of nucleated cells in each sample was estimated from the amplification of reference gene primers within the assay. To quantify the absolute abundance of each unique TCRbeta CDR3 rearrangement, sequence reads were collapsed and filtered. Productive Simpson clonality was computed per sample as the square root of Simpson's diversity index over productive rearrangements. TCRdb retrieved this table from immuneACCESS and kept in-frame rearrangements only. Not all clones are present; in checked studies, unresolved V genes account for under half, and no reason is known for the remainder. The V and J calls and clone size were taken over from that table, and D and trimming were inferred from the DNA. Counted in this sample were around 140,000 clones; 84% of them appeared once. More than 1.4% of the sample belongs to the ten largest clones.

Whole blood was collected in K2EDTA tubes by collaborating institutions according to the institutions' own protocols. For TCRbeta analysis, collaborator samples were shipped as frozen whole blood, as isolated PBMCs, or as DNA extracted from either sample type. From V the trimming removes 5 bases and from J it removes 5 bases, while the gene matches leave 6 bases of the junction unaccounted for. The CDR3 measures 15 amino acids from cysteine to phenylalanine. The only DNA kept is the CDR3, 45 bases in frame from the first base. From a lookup of the germline V gene (reference sequence), CDR1 and CDR2 are WNHNN and SYGVQD. On this clone: Its antigen target is currently unknown. Base quality data are lacking; no much larger clone is found one base away.

The chain joins TRBV10-1 to TRBJ2-2; 9 central nucleotides agree with TRBD1. The sample was peripheral blood. This sequence originates from a man aged 55 to 69 with acute or convalescent COVID-19. Here the CDR3 is given as CASSTTGGDTGELFF. The sequence in DNA is TGCGCCAGCAGTACCACAGGGGGCGATACCGGGGAGCTGTTTTTT.